The clone carrying this T cell receptor (beta chain) was seen more than once but under ten times. The antigen is undetermined. This CDR3 is 16 amino acids long. Germline V CDR1 and CDR2: MDHEN, SYDVKM. V shed 4 bases and J shed 3 bases, with 19 bases lying between them. There was relapse after autologous stem cell transplantation in every patient, and there was variation in brentuximab vedotin exposure. The sample belongs to a study of PD-1 blockade in classical Hodgkin lymphoma. Study-level findings and limits: Why the repertoires differ is still unclear, perhaps disease activity or prior therapy.

Profiled with immunoSEQ multiplex PCR; TCRdb holds only in-frame clones, not every one. The data contain about 17,000 clones, over 60% of them singletons. This chain links TRBV28 with TRBJ2-7; D is possibly TRBD2 (5 bases). The sequences come from peripheral blood mononuclear cells (PBMCs), collected before the second cycle of nivolumab. The source of this sequence is a human donor with classical Hodgkin lymphoma. The CDR3 region is CASSSSIEGIYYEQYF. CDR3 coding DNA: TGTGCCAGCAGTTCTTCTATCGAGGGCATCTACTACGAGCAGTACTTC.